This T cell receptor beta chain was sequenced during a study of T cells after yellow fever vaccination. Study background: Any fraction with a low cell number was prepared using SMART-Seq v4 Ultra Low Input.

There are many counts of this clonotype. Its antigen remains unknown. V lost 1 base, J lost 4 bases, and 11 bases stayed unmatched. The CDR3 is made up of 17 amino acids. Looked up from germline, CDR1 is MGHRA and CDR2 is YSYEKL. General observations from the study: Weaker, the secondary response had a peak occurring faster, on day 5 versus 15. Within FACS-sorted repertoires, abundant clonotypes contaminating from the bulk population could be present.

For TCR, cDNA came from 5'RACE template switching, which added a universal primer site and UMIs. TCRdb ran MiXCR on the 5' RACE reads and lists one entry per CDR3 protein. The sample has 250,000 or so distinct CDR3 sequences; roughly 4% are singletons. The chain has TRBV4-1 and TRBJ2-7; 9 bases match TRBD1. This material consisted of PBMCs, taken 15 days after the yellow fever booster vaccination. This sequence was found in a man aged 18 to 30 who received the YFV17D yellow fever vaccine. The DNA of the CDR3 is TGCGCCAGCAGCCAAGCCCTAATAGGCGGACAGGGGTACGAGCAGTACTTC. This translates into CASSQALIGGQGYEQYF.